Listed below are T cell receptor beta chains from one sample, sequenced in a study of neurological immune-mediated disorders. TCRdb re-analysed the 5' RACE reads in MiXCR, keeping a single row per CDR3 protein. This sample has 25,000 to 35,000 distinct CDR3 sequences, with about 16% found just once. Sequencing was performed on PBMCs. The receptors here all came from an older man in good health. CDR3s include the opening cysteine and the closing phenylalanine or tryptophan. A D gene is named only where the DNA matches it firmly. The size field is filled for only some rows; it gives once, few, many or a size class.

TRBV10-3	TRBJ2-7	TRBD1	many	TGTGCCATCAGCGTGGGACAGGGCTATACCGAGCAGTACTTC	CAISVGQGYTEQYF
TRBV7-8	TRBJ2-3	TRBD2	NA	TGTGCCAGCAGCCATCCGTCGGCGGGAGGCTACAGCACAGATACGCAGTATTTT	CASSHPSAGGYSTDTQYF
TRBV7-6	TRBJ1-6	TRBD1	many	TGTGCCAGCAGCTTACGTCCGGGACAGAGTAATTCACCCCTCCACTTT	CASSLRPGQSNSPLHF
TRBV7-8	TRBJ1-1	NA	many	TGTGCCAGCAGCTTAGGTAGGAACACTGAAGCTTTCTTT	CASSLGRNTEAFF
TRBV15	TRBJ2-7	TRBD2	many	TGTGCCACCAGCAGAGAAGGACTAGCGGGGGGCTCCTACGAGCAGTACTTC	CATSREGLAGGSYEQYF
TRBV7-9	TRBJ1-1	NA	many	TGTGCCAGCATTAAACAGGGTTTACGCACTGAAGCTTTCTTT	CASIKQGLRTEAFF
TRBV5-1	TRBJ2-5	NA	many	TGCGCCAGCAGATTGACAAGACTCCAAGAGACCCAGTACTTC	CASRLTRLQETQYF
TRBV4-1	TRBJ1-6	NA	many	TGCGCCAGCAGCCAGAACAGGGTTAATTCACCCCTCCACTTT	CASSQNRVNSPLHF
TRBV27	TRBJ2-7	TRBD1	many	TGTGCCAGCAGTTTATCTGGAACGACAGGGAACGAGCAGTACTTC	CASSLSGTTGNEQYF
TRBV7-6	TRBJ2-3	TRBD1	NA	TGTGCCAGCAGATCATGGACAGGGCAGATCACAGATACGCAGTATTTT	CASRSWTGQITDTQYF
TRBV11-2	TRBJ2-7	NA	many	TGTGCCAGCAGCTCTTACCAGGGGCTGGGTTACGAGCAGTACTTC	CASSSYQGLGYEQYF
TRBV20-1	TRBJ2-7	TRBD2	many	TGCAGTGCTAGGGGACTAGCGGGAGGGTCCGAATACGAGCAGTACTTC	CSARGLAGGSEYEQYF
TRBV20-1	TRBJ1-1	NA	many	TGCAGTGCCATTGAAACAGGGCACACTGAAGCTTTCTTT	CSAIETGHTEAFF
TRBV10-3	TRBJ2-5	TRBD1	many	TGTGCCATCAGCGATTCCGGGACAGCAAATCAAGAGACCCAGTACTTC	CAISDSGTANQETQYF
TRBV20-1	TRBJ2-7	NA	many	TGCAGTGCTATCAGGTACGGCTCCTACGAGCAGTACTTC	CSAIRYGSYEQYF
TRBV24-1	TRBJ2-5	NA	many	TGTGCCACCAGTGTCGGCGGAGACCAAGAGACCCAGTACTTC	CATSVGGDQETQYF
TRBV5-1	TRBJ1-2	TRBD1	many	TGCGCCAGCAGCTCGTCCGGGACAGACCTCTATGGCTACACCTTC	CASSSSGTDLYGYTF
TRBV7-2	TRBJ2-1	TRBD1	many	TGTGCCAGCAGCTTTTCAGGGGGCAGGGATGAGCAGTTCTTC	CASSFSGGRDEQFF
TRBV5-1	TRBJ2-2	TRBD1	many	TGCGCCAGCAGCATTGGGACAGCGAACACCGGGGAGCTGTTTTTT	CASSIGTANTGELFF
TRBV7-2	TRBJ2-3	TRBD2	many	TGTGCCAGCAGCTTGACTAGCGGGCCCACAGATACGCAGTATTTT	CASSLTSGPTDTQYF
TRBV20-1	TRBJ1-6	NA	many	TGCAGTGCTAGAGAGGGATCCTATAATTCACCCCTCCACTTT	CSAREGSYNSPLHF
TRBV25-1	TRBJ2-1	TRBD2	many	TGTGCCAGCAGTGAATACGGGGGGGTCAATTACAATGAGCAGTTCTTC	CASSEYGGVNYNEQFF
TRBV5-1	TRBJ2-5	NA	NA	TGCGCCAGCAGCTCGCAGGGGGGTCCCTCCCAAGAGACCCAGTACTTC	CASSSQGGPSQETQYF
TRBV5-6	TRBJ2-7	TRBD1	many	TGTGCCAGCAGCTTGTTACAGGGGTTCTACGAGCAGTACTTC	CASSLLQGFYEQYF
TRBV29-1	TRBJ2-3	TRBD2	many	TGCAGCGTTGAATATAGCGGGAGGGATACGCAGTATTTT	CSVEYSGRDTQYF
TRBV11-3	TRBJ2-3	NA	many	TGTGCCAGCAGCTTAGATGAGGTTCGCACAGATACGCAGTATTTT	CASSLDEVRTDTQYF
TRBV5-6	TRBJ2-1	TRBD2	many	TGTGCCAGCAGCTTGTTGGGGACTAACTACAATGAGCAGTTCTTC	CASSLLGTNYNEQFF
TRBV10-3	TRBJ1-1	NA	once	TGTGCCATCAGTGAACGGGTCCAGGGCACTGAAGCTTTCTTT	CAISERVQGTEAFF
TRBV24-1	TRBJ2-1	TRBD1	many	TGTGCCACCAGTGCCCCCTCTAGGACAGGGGGTTACGGGAATGAGCAGTTCTTC	CATSAPSRTGGYGNEQFF
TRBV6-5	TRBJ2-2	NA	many	TGTGCCAGCAGTTCCCCACGTGGGGTGGGATCCGGGGAGCTGTTTTTT	CASSSPRGVGSGELFF
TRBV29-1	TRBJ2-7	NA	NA	TGCAGCGTGAGACCGAACTCCTACGAGCAGTACTTC	CSVRPNSYEQYF
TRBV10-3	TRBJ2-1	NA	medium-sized	TGTGCCATCAGTGAAAAGTTTCTCCTCTTC	CAISEKFLLF
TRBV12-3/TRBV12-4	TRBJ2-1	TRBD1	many	TGTGCCACCGAGGACAGGCCGGGCAATGAGCAGTTCTTC	CATEDRPGNEQFF
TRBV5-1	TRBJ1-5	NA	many	TGCGCCAGCAGCTTGGCCTTCGAGGTGTTGTACAATCAGCCCCAGCATTTT	CASSLAFEVLYNQPQHF
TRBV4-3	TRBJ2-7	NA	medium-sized	TGCGCCAGCAGCCAGGACTGGAGCTCCTACGAGCAGTACTTC	CASSQDWSSYEQYF
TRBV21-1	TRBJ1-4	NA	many	TGTGCCAGCAGCTTTCGGACAGGGCGGGAAATTACAACTAATGAAAAACTGTTTTTT	CASSFRTGREITTNEKLFF
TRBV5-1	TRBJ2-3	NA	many	TGCGCCAGCGCCCGACTAGTGAACACAGATACGCAGTATTTT	CASARLVNTDTQYF
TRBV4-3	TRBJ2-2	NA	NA	TGCGCCAGCACCCAAGATGTCGGGGAGCTGTTTTTT	CASTQDVGELFF
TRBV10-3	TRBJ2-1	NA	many	TGTGCCATCAGTGAGTCGAGGAATGAGCAGTTCTTC	CAISESRNEQFF
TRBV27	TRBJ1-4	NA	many	TGTGCCAGCAGTCTGAAGACAGAGCTTAATGAAAAACTGTTTTTT	CASSLKTELNEKLFF
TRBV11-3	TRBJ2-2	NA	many	TGTGCCAGCAGCTGGAACACCGGGGAGCTGTTTTTT	CASSWNTGELFF
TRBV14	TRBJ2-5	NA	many	TGTGCCAGCAGCCACCTACAGTTAGAAGAGACCCAGTACTTC	CASSHLQLEETQYF
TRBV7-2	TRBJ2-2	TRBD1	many	TGTGCCAGCAGCCCCTTACAGGGGGGCACCGGGGAGCTGTTTTTT	CASSPLQGGTGELFF
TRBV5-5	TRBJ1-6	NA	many	TGTGCCAGCAGCTTGGTTTCGGGGTCCTATAATTCACCCCTCCACTTT	CASSLVSGSYNSPLHF
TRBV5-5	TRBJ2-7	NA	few	TGTGCCAGCAGCTTGGCAGGGACCTACGAGCAGTACTTC	CASSLAGTYEQYF
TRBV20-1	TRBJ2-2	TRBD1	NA	TGCAGTACTAGAACCGGGACAGCCAGAGCCGGGGAGCTGTTTTTT	CSTRTGTARAGELFF
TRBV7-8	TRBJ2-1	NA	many	TGTGCCAGCAGCTTAGGGAACAACAATGAGCAGTTCTTC	CASSLGNNNEQFF
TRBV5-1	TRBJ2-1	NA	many	TGCGCCAGCGGGACGATCCTCGACGGTGAGCAGTTCTTC	CASGTILDGEQFF